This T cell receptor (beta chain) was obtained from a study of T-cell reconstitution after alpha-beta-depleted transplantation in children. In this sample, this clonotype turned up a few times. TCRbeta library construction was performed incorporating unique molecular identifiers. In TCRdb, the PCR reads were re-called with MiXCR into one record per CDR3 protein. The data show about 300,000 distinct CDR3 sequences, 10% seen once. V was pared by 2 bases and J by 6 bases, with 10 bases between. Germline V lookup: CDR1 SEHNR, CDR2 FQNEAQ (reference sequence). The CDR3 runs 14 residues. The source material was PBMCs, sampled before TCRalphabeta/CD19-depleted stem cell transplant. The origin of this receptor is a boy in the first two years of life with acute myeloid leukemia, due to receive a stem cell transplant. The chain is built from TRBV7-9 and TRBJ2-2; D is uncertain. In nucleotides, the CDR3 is TGTGCCAGCAGCTTATTACCCGTGCCCGGGGAGCTGTTTTTT. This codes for CASSLLPVPGELFF.